A single sample is the source of the 27 T cell receptor beta chains below, sequenced in a study of T cells in Graves' hyperthyroidism and ophthalmopathy. Authors of the study amplified TCR beta CDR3 regions from RNA transcripts. The TCR CDR3 was amplified in a first-round RT-PCR using the HTBI primer set. TCRdb independently ran MiXCR on the multiplex PCR reads; one entry per CDR3 protein. The sample lists under 500,000 distinct CDR3 sequences, over 12% occurring once. Material for sequencing was blood. Receptors were obtained from a man between 50 and 59 years old with Graves' ophthalmopathy.

This clonotype was found many times. The chain employs TRBV7-8 and TRBJ2-7, with TRBD2 as a possible D gene (6 bases). In germline, CDR1 is SGHVS, CDR2 FQNEAQ. V shed 2 bases and J shed 0 bases, with 14 bases lying between them. The CDR3 runs 16 residues. CDR3 region: CASSLRFSGDSYEQYF. CDR3 DNA sequence: TGTGCCAGCAGCTTACGCTTTAGCGGTGACTCCTACGAGCAGTACTTC.

A word on this clonotype: A clone one base away is much larger, so this may be a read error. The J gene is TRBJ2-7, the V gene TRBV5-6, with 8 positions matching TRBD1. The CDR3 sequence is 14 residues long. The J segment lost 7 bases and the V segment lost 0 bases, leaving 6 bases of the junction unmatched. Germline V gene lookup returns CDR1 SGHDT and CDR2 YYEEEE. In DNA, the CDR3 is TGTGCCAGCAGCTTGGGACAGGGGTTAGGTGAGCAGTACTTC. This translates into CASSLGQGLGEQYF.

This clonotype was picked up a small number of times. The rearrangement links TRBV5-1 to TRBJ2-7; a weak D match, TRBD1 (5 bases). The CDR3 spans 16 residues. Trimming cost V 2 bases and J 7 bases, with 22 bases left between them. CDR1 SGHRS and CDR2 YFSETQ come from the germline V gene. The CDR3 coding sequence is TGCGCCAGCAGCTTTCGGCAGGGAACGACGAAGGGGGAGCAGTACTTC. It specifies CASSFRQGTTKGEQYF.

V and J are TRBV28 and TRBJ1-2, with TRBD1 as a possible D gene (5 bases). The CDR3 has 13 residues. CDR1 is MDHEN and CDR2 is SYDVKM in the germline V gene. V was shortened by 8 bases and J by 8 bases, with 18 bases between the two germline ends. Here the CDR3 reads CASLYRSGGGYTF. In DNA form, the CDR3 reads TGTGCCAGCCTATACCGGTCCGGGGGGGGCTACACCTTC.

This sequence joins TRBV5-1 and TRBJ2-7; TRBD2 agrees at 7 bases. Per germline, CDR1 SGHRS and CDR2 YFSETQ. V gave up 4 bases and J gave up 3 bases; unmatched junction bases: 16. The CDR3 extends over 17 amino acids. CDR3 protein: CASSQRDYRGTDYEQYF. CDR3 nucleotide sequence: TGCGCCAGCAGCCAACGGGACTATCGGGGGACCGACTACGAGCAGTACTTC.

The chain joins TRBV28 to TRBJ2-1; TRBD2 agrees at 7 bases. Germline CDR1 and CDR2: MDHEN and SYDVKM. This CDR3 spans 14 amino acids. Germline trimming cut 9 bases from V and 0 bases from J; bases unmatched to any gene: 5. The CDR3 protein is CASGWTSSYNEQFF. The CDR3 DNA reads as TGTGCCAGTGGCTGGACTAGCTCCTACAATGAGCAGTTCTTC. Using reference TRBV28 and TRBJ2-1 for the parts outside the CDR3, the full variable domain is DVKVTQSSRYLVKRTGEKVFLECVQDMDHENMFWYRQDPGLGLRLIYFSYDVKMKEKGDIPEGYSVSREKKERFSLILESASTNQTSMYLCASGWTSSYNEQFFGPGTRLTVL.

The chain joins TRBV7-3 to TRBJ2-2, with TRBD2 matching 16 bases. Germline values: CDR1 SGHTA, CDR2 FQGTGA. V trimming: 5 bases; J trimming: 9 bases; junction bases outside the gene matches: 18. There are 20 residues in the CDR3. The CDR3: CASSGQPCPGLAGGRRELFF. Written as DNA, the CDR3 is TGTGCCAGCAGCGGCCAGCCCTGTCCGGGACTAGCGGGAGGGCGTCGGGAGCTGTTTTTT.

The sample holds many counts of this clonotype. The chain is built from TRBV20-1 and TRBJ2-7, with D maybe TRBD2 (6 bases). The germline V gene encodes CDR1 DFQATT and CDR2 SNEGSKA (reference sequence). Trimming left V 5 bases short and J 0 bases short, with 14 bases between. The CDR3 length is 14 residues. CDR3 region: CSARSGPSSYEQYF. The CDR3 nucleotides read TGCAGTGCTCGCAGCGGGCCCAGCTCCTACGAGCAGTACTTC.

There are many counts of this clonotype. The rearrangement links TRBV3-1 to TRBJ2-3, with 7 bases aligning to TRBD2. This CDR3 has 16 residues. The V gene end was trimmed by 0 bases and the J gene end by 2 bases; junction bases not matched to a gene: 5. In germline, CDR1 is LGHDT, CDR2 YNNKEL (reference sequence). The CDR3 DNA sequence: TGTGCCAGCAGCCAAGATTTGAGCGGGAACACAGATACGCAGTATTTT. It yields the protein CASSQDLSGNTDTQYF.

This clonotype was seen a few times. The V gene is TRBV29-1, the J gene TRBJ2-6; 7 bases match TRBD1. Germline assignment: CDR1 SQVTM and CDR2 ANQGSEA. This CDR3 comprises 15 residues. J was trimmed by 2 bases and V by 6 bases; bases with no gene match: 7. The CDR3 DNA reads as TGCAGCGTCGAGACAGGGCCCACTGGGGCCAACGTCCTGACTTTC. As protein: CSVETGPTGANVLTF.

This clonotype was recorded at least ten times. This chain links TRBV20-1 with TRBJ2-7; D remains ambiguous. Germline CDR1 reads DFQATT; CDR2 reads SNEGSKA (reference sequence). With 3 bases removed from V and 5 bases from J, the gap between germline ends came to 11 bases. The CDR3 contains 12 residues. In nucleotides, the CDR3 is TGCAGTGCTAGCGAGGTTTTGAACGAGCAGTACTTC. Translated: CSASEVLNEQYF.

This clonotype was seen repeatedly, ten times or more. An end of the junction differs from the germline gene, which may be a read error. The chain combines TRBV12-3 or TRBV12-4 with TRBJ2-3, with no clear D. The CDR3 has 14 amino acids. The CDR3 protein is CASGFHIGTDTQYF. CDR3 sequence (DNA): TGTGCCAGCGGTTTTCACATCGGGACAGATACGCAGTATTTT.

This chain joins TRBV4-1 and TRBJ2-2; 9 bases fit TRBD2. V shed 0 bases and J 5 bases; nucleotides not matched to a gene: 16. CDR1 and CDR2 from the germline V gene are MGHRA and YSYEKL. The CDR3 extends over 20 amino acids. DNA for the CDR3: TGCGCCAGCAGCCAAGATCTTCGCGGGAGGGCGGAATACTTTACCGGGGAGCTGTTTTTT. Its protein is CASSQDLRGRAEYFTGELFF.

This clonotype was picked up many times. The chain is built from TRBV11-2 and TRBJ2-5; D is perhaps TRBD1 or TRBD2 (6 bases each). V lost 8 bases and J 4 bases, leaving 14 bases between the germline ends. The germline V gene encodes CDR1 SGHAT and CDR2 FQNNGV. This CDR3 spans 13 amino acids. The CDR3 sequence: CASAEGEAETQYF. The CDR3 DNA reads as TGTGCCAGCGCGGAGGGGGAGGCAGAGACCCAGTACTTC.

CDR3 sequence (DNA): TGTGCCAGCAGCAGCCGACTAGCGGGGCTCACAGATACGCAGTATTTT. This gives the protein CASSSRLAGLTDTQYF. V is TRBV12-3 or TRBV12-4 and J is TRBJ2-3; TRBD2 aligns across 11 bases. Losses at the gene ends were 6 bases for V and 2 bases for J; bases not matched to a gene: 7. The CDR3 loop spans 16 amino acids.

This clonotype was detected many times. This sequence joins TRBV7-2 and TRBJ2-1; D gene unclear. Germline V gives CDR1 SGHTA, CDR2 FQGNSA. The CDR3 extends over 14 amino acids. V was cut by 1 base and J by 7 bases, with 11 bases left in between. This CDR3 is CASSLDSSINEQFF. Written as DNA, the CDR3 is TGTGCCAGCAGCTTAGATTCTAGTATAAATGAGCAGTTCTTC.

This clonotype showed up many times. J is TRBJ2-7 and V is TRBV10-3, with TRBD1 matching 9 bases. The CDR3 is 15 amino acids. The germline gives CDR1 ENHRY, CDR2 SYGVKD. With 5 bases clipped from V and 6 bases from J, the junction kept 11 bases outside the gene matches. The CDR3: CAISKTQRQGGEQYF. CDR3 nucleotide sequence: TGTGCCATCAGTAAAACCCAACGACAGGGGGGCGAGCAGTACTTC.

This clonotype was seen many times. This chain uses TRBV5-8 with TRBJ2-3; TRBD2 matches 7 bases. J gave up 2 bases and V 2 bases, and 8 bases lay outside the gene matches. The CDR3 is made up of 16 amino acids. CDR1 SGHTS and CDR2 YDEGEE come from the germline V gene. The CDR3 here is CASSLKAGDVTDTQYF. CDR3 bases: TGTGCCAGCAGCTTAAAGGCGGGAGATGTCACAGATACGCAGTATTTT. The full variable domain, in which reference TRBV5-8 and TRBJ2-3 provide the parts outside the CDR3, is EAGVTQSPTHLIKTRGQQATLRCSPISGHTSVYWYQQALGLGLQFLLWYDEGEERNRGNFPPRFSGRQFPNYSSELNVNALELEDSALYLCASSLKAGDVTDTQYFGPGTRLTVL.

This clonotype has a count of ten or more. The chain is built from TRBV3-1 and TRBJ2-1; unclear D gene. The ends were cut back, 2 bases at V and 10 bases at J, with 12 bases in the middle. The CDR3 is 13 amino acids. CDR1 is LGHDT, CDR2 YNNKEL, per germline (reference sequence). CDR3 residues: CASSQRWEEEQFF. The DNA of the CDR3 is TGTGCCAGCAGCCAACGCTGGGAAGAGGAGCAGTTCTTC.

This clonotype was found many times. The J gene is TRBJ2-5, the V gene TRBV3-1; TRBD2 agrees at 8 bases. The V segment lost 2 bases and the J segment 0 bases; nucleotides outside the gene matches: 5. CDR3 length: 16 residues. Looked up from germline, CDR1 is LGHDT and CDR2 is YNNKEL (reference sequence). The CDR3 DNA is TGTGCCAGCAGCCAAAGGAAGCGGGGGTACCAAGAGACCCAGTACTTC. As protein: CASSQRKRGYQETQYF.

This clonotype was seen only once. The rearrangement joins TRBV6-5 to TRBJ2-7; no definite D call. The V gene's germline CDR1 is MNHEY and CDR2 SVGAGI. This CDR3 has 13 residues. V was shortened by 4 bases and J by 4 bases, with 11 bases between the two germline ends. The CDR3 loop is CASSSREVYEQYF. The CDR3 bases are TGTGCCAGCAGTTCCCGTGAGGTGTACGAGCAGTACTTC.

In this sample, this clonotype turned up many times. This chain uses TRBV20-1 with TRBJ2-1; D unclear. Per germline, CDR1 DFQATT and CDR2 SNEGSKA (reference sequence). The V gene lost 1 base and the J gene lost 4 bases, with 11 bases spanning the gap. The CDR3 covers 14 residues. For the CDR3, the DNA is TGCAGTGCTAGAGTCGTTCTAGGTTACAATGAGCAGTTCTTC. This gives the protein CSARVVLGYNEQFF.

This clonotype has at least ten counts. The chain links TRBV5-6 to TRBJ2-7; D unclear. Germline V gene sequence: CDR1 SGHDT, CDR2 YYEEEE. The CDR3 covers 14 residues. V was cut by 0 bases and J by 5 bases, with 12 bases left in between. In DNA form, the CDR3 reads TGTGCCAGCAGCTTGGTCTACGCAGATCACGAGCAGTACTTC. The encoded protein is CASSLVYADHEQYF.

This clonotype was seen a few times. The CDR3 loop reads CASSFGGRSYNEQFF. Here the CDR3 DNA reads TGTGCCAGCAGTTTCGGCGGGCGCTCCTACAATGAGCAGTTCTTC. This chain joins TRBV12-3 or TRBV12-4 and TRBJ2-1, with D tentatively TRBD2 (5 bases). The ends were cut back, 3 bases at V and 0 bases at J, with 9 bases in the middle. This CDR3 spans 15 amino acids.

This clonotype appeared a few times. CDR3 bases: TGCAGCCCGGGACTACTTTTTTCTGATACGCAGTATTTT. It translates to CSPGLLFSDTQYF. The rearrangement uses TRBV29-1 and TRBJ2-3; 7 nucleotides align to TRBD2. This CDR3 is built from 13 residues. V dropped 8 bases and J dropped 6; count of bases not matched to a gene: 11. Germline V gives CDR1 SQVTM, CDR2 ANQGSEA.

The chain combines TRBV5-1 with TRBJ2-7, with TRBD2 identical over 9 bases. This CDR3 is built from 15 residues. CDR1 is SGHRS, CDR2 YFSETQ, per germline. V was pared by 6 bases and J by 2 bases, with 9 bases of the junction left unmatched. The CDR3 spells CASNSEASGTYEQYF. CDR3 bases: TGCGCCAGCAATAGTGAGGCTAGCGGGACCTACGAGCAGTACTTC.

This clonotype came up a few times. The chain links TRBV19 to TRBJ2-1; D gene ambiguous. This CDR3 comprises 15 residues. Between the trimmed V and J ends, which lost 6 bases and 1 base, there was a span of 13 bases. In germline, CDR1 is LNHDA, CDR2 SQIVND (reference sequence). The CDR3 protein is CASRGSYGSYNEQFF. As DNA, the CDR3 is TGTGCCAGTAGGGGCTCCTATGGTTCCTACAATGAGCAGTTCTTC.